One T cell receptor beta chain is described in this entry. The data stem from a study of cytomegalovirus exposure and HLA in healthy donors. Amplification used 60 Vbeta primers and 13 Jbeta primers. Assay: immunoSEQ multiplex PCR; the TCRdb copy retains only in-frame clones and omits some. The sample lists some 170,000 clones, approximately 80% occurring once. Donors in the study were healthy people who gave bone marrow. This TCR derives from a woman aged 18-29 years in good health and CMV-seropositive. Sequenced sample: PBMCs.

CDR3 sequence reads: CASSSIRTSVDNEQFF. CDR3 in DNA: TGTGCCAGCAGCTCTATTCGGACTAGCGTGGACAATGAGCAGTTCTTC. The chain is built from TRBV7-3 and TRBJ2-1; 9 nucleotides line up with TRBD2. This CDR3 has 16 residues. CDR1 and CDR2 from the germline V gene are SGHTA and FQGTGA. The V and J ends lost 4 bases and 5 bases, in that order; junction bases with no gene match: 9.